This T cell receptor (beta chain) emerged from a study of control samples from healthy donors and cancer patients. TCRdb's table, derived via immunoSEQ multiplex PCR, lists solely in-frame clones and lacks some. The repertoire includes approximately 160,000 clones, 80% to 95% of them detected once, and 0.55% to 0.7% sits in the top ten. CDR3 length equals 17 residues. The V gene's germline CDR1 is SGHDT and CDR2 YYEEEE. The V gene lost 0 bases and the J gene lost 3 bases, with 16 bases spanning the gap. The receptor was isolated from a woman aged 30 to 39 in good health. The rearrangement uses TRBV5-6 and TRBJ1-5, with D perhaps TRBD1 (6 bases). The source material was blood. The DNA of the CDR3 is TGTGCCAGCAGCTTGGCTTCGGGGGGGCGCTACAATCAGCCCCAGCATTTT. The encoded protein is CASSLASGGRYNQPQHF. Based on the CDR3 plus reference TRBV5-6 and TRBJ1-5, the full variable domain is DAGVTQSPTHLIKTRGQQVTLRCSPKSGHDTVSWYQQALGQGPQFIFQYYEEEERQRGNFPDRFSGHQFPNYSSELNVNALLLGDSALYLCASSLASGGRYNQPQHFGDGTRLSIL.